A single sample is the source of the 28 T cell receptor beta chains below, sequenced in a study of T cell repertoires in cytomegalovirus infection. TCRdb re-analysed the reads in MiXCR, keeping a single row per CDR3 protein. The table records about 160,000 distinct CDR3 sequences, roughly 17% of them present only once. The material sequenced was CD8+ T cells from PBMCs. The receptors were sampled from a human donor in good health (CMV status not recorded). Some clones in this sample may be carry-over from other donors' samples.

The V gene is TRBV28, the J gene TRBJ2-7, with 10 bases identical to TRBD2. This CDR3 spans 16 amino acids. Germline V gene lookup returns CDR1 MDHEN and CDR2 SYDVKM. After removal of 6 bases from V and 0 bases from J, the junction contained 8 bases not matched to a gene. The CDR3: CASSRPTSGNSYEQYF. The DNA of the CDR3 is TGTGCCAGCAGCCGCCCCACTAGCGGGAACTCCTACGAGCAGTACTTC.

Only a few counts were recorded for this clonotype. The rearrangement links TRBV2 to TRBJ1-1; 7 bases line up with TRBD1. The CDR3 runs to 14 residues. The V segment lost 6 bases and the J segment 5 bases; nucleotides outside the gene matches: 9. Germline CDR1 SNHLY, CDR2 FYNNEI. The DNA for the CDR3 is TGTGCCAGCAGGGGCAGGGGGTTGCGTACTGAAGCTTTCTTT. Translating gives CASRGRGLRTEAFF.

In its sample, this clonotype was seen many times. V and J are TRBV11-2 and TRBJ2-7; 8 bases map to TRBD1. The CDR3 loop spans 14 amino acids. CDR1 is SGHAT, CDR2 FQNNGV, per germline. The junction had 6 bases not matched to a gene; V was cut back by 5 bases and J by 3 bases. The CDR3 sequence is CASSLGQGHYEQYF. The DNA for the CDR3 is TGTGCCAGCAGCCTCGGACAGGGTCACTACGAGCAGTACTTC.

Only a few counts were recorded for this clonotype. V is TRBV11-2 and J is TRBJ2-3; 7 bases map to TRBD2. The germline V gene has CDR1 SGHAT and CDR2 FQNNGV. The CDR3 loop spans 14 amino acids. J gave up 0 bases and V 3 bases, and 0 bases lay outside the gene matches. CDR3 sequence reads: CASSFGGSTDTQYF. CDR3 coding DNA: TGTGCCAGCAGCTTCGGGGGGAGCACAGATACGCAGTATTTT.

The chain recombines TRBV7-9 with TRBJ2-2, with TRBD2 matching over 9 bases. This CDR3 contains 16 residues. The J segment lost 0 bases and the V segment lost 5 bases, leaving 4 bases of the junction unmatched. Germline V gives CDR1 SEHNR, CDR2 FQNEAQ (reference sequence). The CDR3 region is CASSPLAGANTGELFF. CDR3 DNA sequence: TGTGCCAGCAGCCCATTAGCGGGGGCGAACACCGGGGAGCTGTTTTTT.

The rearrangement links TRBV6-2 or TRBV6-3 to TRBJ1-5; D ambiguous. V lost 6 bases, J lost 9 bases, and 12 bases lay in between. This CDR3 is 12 amino acids long. The germline CDR1 and CDR2 sequences are MNHEY and SVGEGT. The DNA for the CDR3 is TGTGCCAGCAGCCCAAGAGAACGGCCCCAGCATTTT. This gives the protein CASSPRERPQHF.

The chain links TRBV29-1 to TRBJ2-7; D assignment may be TRBD1 or TRBD2 (5 bases each). The CDR3 sequence is 13 residues long. Trimming took off 3 bases at V and 6 bases at J, with 15 bases between the two ends. CDR1 and CDR2 from the germline V gene are SQVTM and ANQGSEA. This CDR3 is CSVEGDPDGEQYF. The CDR3 region has the DNA TGCAGCGTTGAGGGGGACCCGGATGGCGAGCAGTACTTC.

This clonotype was counted a few times. The V call is TRBV7-9, the J call TRBJ2-5, with 10 bases aligning to TRBD1. Germline CDR1 is SEHNR and CDR2 is FQNEAQ (reference sequence). The length of the CDR3 is 15 residues. The ends lost 5 bases at V and 3 bases at J; junction bases unmatched: 6. The CDR3 coding sequence is TGTGCCAGCAGCCCCCCGACAGGGGGCGAAGAGACCCAGTACTTC. Its protein is CASSPPTGGEETQYF.

Only a few counts were recorded for this clonotype. This chain links TRBV7-2 with TRBJ1-1; D gene uncertain. The CDR3 runs 12 residues. The V gene's germline CDR1 is SGHTA and CDR2 FQGNSA. V shed 3 bases and J shed 7 bases, with 9 bases lying between them. As DNA, the CDR3 is TGTGCCAGCAGCTTCTGGGAAGATGAAGCTTTCTTT. This codes for CASSFWEDEAFF.

The genes are TRBV27 and TRBJ1-2; 11 positions match TRBD1. The germline V gene encodes CDR1 MNHEY and CDR2 SMNVEV (reference sequence). J gave up 8 bases and V 5 bases, and 7 bases lay outside the gene matches. The CDR3 is 14 amino acids. The CDR3: CASSTGTGGIGYTF. For the CDR3, the DNA is TGTGCCAGCAGTACCGGGACAGGGGGGATCGGCTACACCTTC.

The chain recombines TRBV7-3 with TRBJ2-7; D remains ambiguous. In germline, CDR1 is SGHTA, CDR2 FQGTGA. V shed 6 bases and J shed 2 bases, with 11 bases lying between them. The CDR3 consists of 13 residues. CDR3 loop: CASSAGGAYEQYF. The CDR3 DNA reads as TGTGCCAGCAGTGCCGGCGGCGCCTACGAGCAGTACTTC.

In this sample, this clonotype is medium-sized. The genes are TRBV7-2 and TRBJ2-3; D is unresolved. The CDR3 is made up of 16 amino acids. Germline lookup yields CDR1 SGHTA and CDR2 FQGNSA. The V end was cut by 2 bases, the J end by 2 bases, with 14 bases between. The CDR3 sequence is CASSLNVRLNTDTQYF. CDR3 sequence (DNA): TGTGCCAGCAGCTTAAACGTTCGGCTCAACACAGATACGCAGTATTTT.

The DNA of the CDR3 is TGTGCCACCAAAGCTGGGAATCTCTACGAGCAGTACTTC. This gives the protein CATKAGNLYEQYF. The J gene is TRBJ2-7, the V gene TRBV6-2 or TRBV6-3; the D is unclear. This CDR3 is built from 13 residues. V was cut by 10 bases and J by 3 bases, with 16 bases left in between. Per the germline V gene, CDR1 is MNHEY and CDR2 is SVGEGT.

This clonotype has only a few counts. V gene TRBV28 combines with J gene TRBJ2-3; D possibly matches TRBD1 or TRBD2 (5 bases each). Germline CDR1 reads MDHEN; CDR2 reads SYDVKM. The CDR3 consists of 15 residues. The V and J ends lost 2 bases and 8 bases respectively, with 17 bases between them. Here the CDR3 reads CASSLPRIPGGTQYF. DNA for the CDR3: TGTGCCAGCAGTTTACCGAGAATCCCTGGGGGTACGCAGTATTTT.

This clonotype was detected only a few times. This rearrangement joins TRBV4-3 to TRBJ2-7, with D possibly being TRBD1 (6 bases). Looked up from germline, CDR1 is LGHNA and CDR2 is YSLEER. There are 16 residues in the CDR3. V shed 4 bases and J shed 1 base, with 17 bases lying between them. CDR3 region: CASSPVYGTISYEQYF. For the CDR3, the DNA is TGCGCCAGCAGCCCTGTCTACGGGACAATATCCTACGAGCAGTACTTC.

The gene calls are TRBV7-3 and TRBJ2-1; 7 bases match TRBD2. The CDR3 covers 16 residues. The germline gives CDR1 SGHTA, CDR2 FQGTGA. J was trimmed by 0 bases and V by 1 base; bases with no gene match: 3. CDR3 bases: TGTGCCAGCAGCTTAAGCGGCGGGGGCTCCTACAATGAGCAGTTCTTC. It is translated as CASSLSGGGSYNEQFF.

The table lists this clonotype with a few counts. The V call is TRBV6-5, the J call TRBJ2-5; D unresolved. This CDR3 is built from 15 residues. The germline V gene has CDR1 MNHEY and CDR2 SVGAGI. The ends were cut back, 0 bases at V and 5 bases at J, with 13 bases in the middle. Here the CDR3 reads CASSYSIGLGETQYF. CDR3 nucleotides: TGTGCCAGCAGTTACTCAATAGGCCTCGGGGAGACCCAGTACTTC.

Written as DNA, the CDR3 is TGTGCCAGCCGGCAAAGGAGCGGCCAAGAGACCCAGTACTTC. This gives the protein CASRQRSGQETQYF. This chain connects TRBV6-2 or TRBV6-3 to TRBJ2-5, with D perhaps matching TRBD2 (5 bases). Germline CDR1 and CDR2: MNHEY and SVGEGT. The V end lost 8 bases, the J end lost 1 base, and 14 bases lay between the germline ends. CDR3 size: 14 residues.

This clonotype was detected a few times. Written as DNA, the CDR3 is TGCAGTGGGGGCCGAGGGGCGGTAACCTACAATGAGCAGTTCTTC. Protein product: CSGGRGAVTYNEQFF. V usage is TRBV20-1 and J usage is TRBJ2-1; D may be TRBD1 or TRBD2 (5 bases each). This CDR3 is built from 15 residues. V was pared by 7 bases and J by 2 bases, with 18 bases between. CDR1 and CDR2 (germline): DFQATT, SNEGSKA (reference sequence).

This clonotype was seen a few times. V usage is TRBV12-3 or TRBV12-4 and J usage is TRBJ2-5; D not resolved. Trimming removed 5 bases from V and 5 bases from J, with 24 bases in between. The length of the CDR3 is 17 residues. CDR3 residues: CASSPYVRHPENETQYF. In nucleotides, the CDR3 is TGTGCCAGCAGTCCCTACGTCCGACACCCCGAGAACGAGACCCAGTACTTC.

CDR3 sequence: CASSLTHPELFF. CDR3 DNA sequence: TGTGCCAGCAGCTTAACACATCCGGAGCTGTTTTTT. The chain links TRBV7-2 to TRBJ2-2; no reliable D call. V was clipped by 2 bases and J by 10 bases, with 8 bases between them. Germline V CDR1 and CDR2: SGHTA, FQGNSA. The CDR3 runs to 12 residues.

This clonotype appeared many times. V is TRBV10-3 and J is TRBJ2-7; 9 bases fit TRBD1. The CDR3 has 15 residues. V gave up 3 bases and J gave up 3 bases; unmatched junction bases: 6. CDR1 ENHRY and CDR2 SYGVKD come from the germline V gene. The CDR3 loop reads CAISETGTGFYEQYF. CDR3 nucleotide sequence: TGTGCCATCAGTGAAACCGGGACAGGGTTCTACGAGCAGTACTTC.

The table lists this clonotype with a few counts. This chain connects TRBV5-1 to TRBJ2-7; 9 positions match TRBD1. CDR3 length equals 16 residues. Germline-derived CDR1 and CDR2 are SGHRS and YFSETQ. After removal of 1 base from V and 0 bases from J, the junction contained 5 bases not matched to a gene. CDR3 in DNA: TGCGCCAGCAGCTTGTCTCCGGGACAGGGCTCCTACGAGCAGTACTTC. This sequence encodes CASSLSPGQGSYEQYF.

This chain links TRBV12-3 or TRBV12-4 with TRBJ2-1, with no clear D. The CDR3 is made up of 16 amino acids. V shed 7 bases and J shed 8 bases, with 24 bases lying between them. The CDR3: CASTELSTGSGDEQFF. The DNA for the CDR3 is TGTGCCAGCACCGAATTGTCGACTGGCTCAGGCGATGAGCAGTTCTTC.

This chain joins TRBV28 and TRBJ1-5, with D uncertain. Germline CDR1 is MDHEN and CDR2 is SYDVKM. V was pared by 5 bases and J by 5 bases, with 13 bases between. The CDR3 contains 14 residues. The CDR3 coding sequence is TGTGCCAGCAGTGAGGATCAGAGCCATCAGCCCCAGCATTTT. Its translation: CASSEDQSHQPQHF.

The J gene is TRBJ2-1, the V gene TRBV6-1, with D hard to call. CDR1 MNHNS and CDR2 SASEGT come from the germline V gene. CDR3 length: 14 amino acids. Between the trimmed V and J ends, which lost 7 bases and 0 bases, there was a span of 10 bases. This CDR3 is CASNRMDSYNEQFF. Here the CDR3 DNA reads TGTGCCAGCAATCGAATGGACTCCTACAATGAGCAGTTCTTC.

This chain connects TRBV11-2 to TRBJ2-5, with D possibly being TRBD1 (6 bases). V was shortened by 2 bases and J by 3 bases, with 16 bases between the two germline ends. This CDR3 region has 16 residues. The germline gives CDR1 SGHAT, CDR2 FQNNGV. The CDR3 DNA follows: TGTGCCAGCAGCTTAACAATACAGGGTTGGGAAGAGACCCAGTACTTC. This encodes CASSLTIQGWEETQYF.

This clonotype was recorded many times. J is TRBJ1-1 and V is TRBV12-3 or TRBV12-4; D uncertain. V lost 4 bases and J lost 4, with 19 bases in between. The CDR3 runs 16 residues. CDR3 bases: TGTGCCAGCAGTTACCATCATTTGACAAAGGGCACTGAAGCTTTCTTT. Protein product: CASSYHHLTKGTEAFF.